The text below deals with one T cell receptor (beta chain). This sample is drawn from a study of blood T cell repertoires in COVID-19. Across the whole study: There were acute and convalescent COVID-19 samples, and they came from the United States, Italy and Spain. PBMCs, B-cell-depleted T cells, or T cells were the source of the cDNA or gDNA that made up the material.

J gave up 4 bases and V 10 bases, and 11 bases lay outside the gene matches. This CDR3 contains 14 residues. Germline V lookup: CDR1 MRHNA, CDR2 SNTAGT. In the authors' workflow: Estimation of nucleated cell counts relied on the amplification of reference gene primers. Produced via immunoSEQ multiplex PCR; TCRdb's table is partial and in-frame only. V and J calls and clone size are copied from that table; D and trimming were computed from the DNA. The table lists fewer than 250,000 clones, around four fifths of them singletons. This sequence was found in a woman in her 70s with active or convalescent COVID-19. Sequencing used peripheral blood. The chain joins TRBV6-4 to TRBJ1-1; the match to TRBD1 covers 8 bases. CDR3 sequence: CATKRDRTGTEAFF. DNA of the CDR3: TGTGCCACCAAACGGGACAGGACAGGCACTGAAGCTTTCTTT.